This T cell receptor beta chain originates from a study of blood T cell repertoires in COVID-19 (dated by TCRdb to about 2020). In the study overall: Samples covering the acute and convalescent phases of COVID-19 were provided by collaborators in the United States, Italy and Spain. The material from the prospective study consisted of cDNA or gDNA derived from T cells, B-cell-depleted T cells, or PBMCs. The dataset comprised deeply sampled blood TCRbeta repertoires from subjects exposed to, actively infected with, or recovered from COVID-19. The repertoires were made available in a free public database intended to serve as a resource for research on the immune response to SARS-CoV-2. Samples were obtained from the ongoing ImmuneRACE study (first 160 participants) and from 1,200 or so subjects provided by 6 global collaborators. Nearly every sample came with metadata listing a de-identified subject ID, COVID-19 status, age in years and sex. Where HLA class I and class II types were available, the types were taken from metadata supplied by the sample provider, not from assay-based typing.

In the case of this clone: It has no known antigen specificity. Base quality data are lacking; no much larger clone is found one base away.

Inclusive of the bounding cysteine and phenylalanine, the CDR3 is 18 residues long. Only the CDR3 DNA is retained, 54 bases long and in frame from the first base. The germline V gene yields SGHTA for CDR1 and FQGNSA for CDR2. V lost 1 base and J lost 1 base, and the count of bases not matched to a germline gene is 9. Enrolling through a virtual design, the prospective study's participants ranged in age from roughly 18 to 89 years and lived across some 22 United States geographic areas. In the prospective study, participants were assigned to cohorts based on the clinical history participants reported in a screening survey and a study questionnaire. ImmuneRACE Cohort 3 recovered participants were defined by two consecutive negative NP/OP PCR tests, healthcare professional clearance, or symptom resolution. In the prospective study, whole blood, serum and a nasopharyngeal or oropharyngeal swab were collected from each participant by mobile phlebotomists. Participants in the prospective study had the option to provide additional blood draws and questionnaires over a roughly 2-month period. Prospective study blood samples were shipped either frozen or at room temperature before DNA extraction.

Results the study describes overall, beyond this receptor: The quantity of clinical and demographic metadata differed by source and by participant and was supplied without curation.

TCRbeta CDR3 regions were amplified from genomic DNA using the immunoSEQ Assay, a bias-controlled multiplex PCR. The study's processing was this. Nucleated cell counts per sample were estimated from amplification of reference gene primers within the assay. To quantify the absolute abundance of each unique TCRbeta CDR3 rearrangement, sequence reads were collapsed and filtered. For each sample, productive Simpson clonality was calculated as the square root of Simpson's diversity index over productive rearrangements. TCRdb stores this immuneACCESS table with in-frame sequences only. Part of the clones is absent; in the studies checked, under half of the shortfall reflects unresolved V genes, and no reason is known for the rest. That table supplies the V and J calls and clone size; D and trimming were determined from the DNA. The sample yields roughly 290,000 clones; around 88% were counted once. Jointly, the top ten make up roughly 6.3% of the sample.

The rearrangement combines TRBV7-2 with TRBJ2-3; TRBD2 fits 9 bases in the junction. The TCR sequence derives from a woman aged 40 to 50 who had recovered from COVID-19. The sequenced material came from PBMCs or T cells enriched from blood (not recorded which). At the DNA level, the sequence is TGTGCCAGCAGCTTAGTACCTAGCGGGACCCCTGGCACAGATACGCAGTATTTT. Translation gives CASSLVPSGTPGTDTQYF.